These T cell receptor beta chains were read from a single sample in a study of T cells after yellow fever vaccination. One entry per CDR3 protein, called by TCRdb with MiXCR from the 5' RACE reads. The sample consists of some 32,000 distinct CDR3 sequences, around 7% of them appearing once. The input for sequencing was PBMCs, either bulk or a sorted T-cell subset (CD4+, CD8+, memory, or dextramer-sorted; not recorded which), taken on the day of the first yellow fever vaccination. The receptors stem from a man between 18 and 29 years old who received the YFV17D yellow fever vaccine. The CDR3 runs from the conserved cysteine through the conserved F or W. The D gene is left open where the match is weak. Clone size is given for some rows only: seen once, a few or many times, or a class if the clone is expanded.

V	length	size	J	D	DNA	CDR3
TRBV29-1	13	many	TRBJ1-1	NA	TGCAGCGTTGAAGAAATAGTGAACACTGAAGCTTTCTTT	CSVEEIVNTEAFF
TRBV7-6	15	few	TRBJ1-6	NA	TGTGCCAGCAGCTTAGATCGTGGGCCATATTCACCCCTCCACTTT	CASSLDRGPYSPLHF
TRBV12-3/TRBV12-4	17	many	TRBJ1-5	NA	TGTGCCAGCAGTTTGAGATCGATCGTTGGCGGCAATCAGCCCCAGCATTTT	CASSLRSIVGGNQPQHF
TRBV7-9	14	many	TRBJ1-1	NA	TGTGCCAGCAGCTTCGCGGCCAGGGGCACTGAAGCTTTCTTT	CASSFAARGTEAFF
TRBV15	13	many	TRBJ1-6	NA	TGTGCCACCAGCAGAGTGCCAAATTCACCCCTCCACTTT	CATSRVPNSPLHF
TRBV6-2/TRBV6-3	14	many	TRBJ2-1	NA	TGTGCCAGCAGCCCTTCCGGACACAACAATGAGCAGTTCTTC	CASSPSGHNNEQFF
TRBV25-1	14	many	TRBJ2-3	NA	TGTGCCAGCAGGCCCCAGGTCCCCACAGATACGCAGTATTTT	CASRPQVPTDTQYF
TRBV7-2	16	many	TRBJ2-1	NA	TGTGCCAGCAGCTTGGGACCGACCTTCTCCTACAATGAGCAGTTCTTC	CASSLGPTFSYNEQFF
TRBV11-2	19	few	TRBJ2-1	NA	TGTGCCAGCAGACGGACAGGGAGGGGGTTCTTAAGCTCCTACAATGAGCAGTTCTTC	CASRRTGRGFLSSYNEQFF
TRBV5-1	13	many	TRBJ1-2	TRBD1	TGCGCCAGCAGCCCGACAGGGTTCTATGGCTACACCTTC	CASSPTGFYGYTF
TRBV12-3/TRBV12-4	14	many	TRBJ1-1	NA	TGTGCCAGCAGCCCCCCGGAGAGGTACACTGAAGCTTTCTTT	CASSPPERYTEAFF
TRBV5-1	14	many	TRBJ1-4	NA	TGCGCCAGCAGCGCCGGGAGATCTAATGAAAAACTGTTTTTT	CASSAGRSNEKLFF
TRBV5-5	15	medium-sized	TRBJ2-5	TRBD2	TGTGCCAGCAGCTTGTTTAGCGGGGGGGCCGAGACCCAGTACTTC	CASSLFSGGAETQYF
TRBV5-1	13	few	TRBJ1-1	TRBD1	TGCGCCAGCGTATACGACCAGGGGGCGGAAGCTTTCTTT	CASVYDQGAEAFF
TRBV7-2	12	many	TRBJ2-5	NA	TGTGCCAGCAGCTTCGCCCGAGAGACCCAGTACTTC	CASSFARETQYF
TRBV6-2/TRBV6-3	14	many	TRBJ2-2	TRBD1	TGTGCCAGCGGCCGGACAGGGGGAACCGGGGAGCTGTTTTTT	CASGRTGGTGELFF
TRBV7-9	14	many	TRBJ2-5	NA	TGTGCCAGCTTGCCGGAGTGGGGCCAAGAGACCCAGTACTTC	CASLPEWGQETQYF
TRBV5-1	15	many	TRBJ2-7	TRBD2	TGCGCCAGCAGCTCTCTAGCGGGGAGCTCCTACGAGCAGTACTTC	CASSSLAGSSYEQYF
TRBV20-1	13	few	TRBJ1-2	NA	TGCAGTGCCTTAGAAGGACAGACTTCTGGCTACACCTTC	CSALEGQTSGYTF
TRBV7-9	15	many	TRBJ2-2	NA	TGTGCCAGCAGCCCTCCCGCGCCCAGCACCGGGGAGCTGTTTTTT	CASSPPAPSTGELFF
TRBV27	16	many	TRBJ2-2	TRBD1	TGTGCCAGCAGCTTCACATCGGGACAGCCAACCGGGGAGCTGTTTTTT	CASSFTSGQPTGELFF
TRBV12-3/TRBV12-4	14	many	TRBJ2-6	NA	TGTGCCAGCAGTTTCGAATCTGGGGCCAACGTCCTGACTTTC	CASSFESGANVLTF
TRBV27	19	few	TRBJ2-2	TRBD1	TGTGCCAGCAGTTTATTTTCATTTTCGGGACAGGGTTACAGCGGGGAGCTGTTTTTT	CASSLFSFSGQGYSGELFF
TRBV12-3/TRBV12-4	14	NA	TRBJ2-1	NA	TGTGCCAGCAGATCTACGGGGGCCAACAATGAGCAGTTCTTC	CASRSTGANNEQFF
TRBV20-1	14	NA	TRBJ2-5	NA	TGCAGTGCTAGATCAGGGGCCCCCCAAGAGACCCAGTACTTC	CSARSGAPQETQYF
TRBV4-1	15	many	TRBJ1-5	NA	TGCGCCAGCAGCGGGGGGGGATGGGGCAATCAGCCCCAGCATTTT	CASSGGGWGNQPQHF
TRBV5-6	16	many	TRBJ2-4	NA	TGTGCCAGCAGCTTCCGGGGGCAACTAGCCAAAAACATTCAGTACTTC	CASSFRGQLAKNIQYF
TRBV7-6	15	few	TRBJ2-5	TRBD2	TGTGCCAGCAGCCCTTGGGGGGGGGGCCAAGAGACCCAGTACTTC	CASSPWGGGQETQYF
TRBV28	17	few	TRBJ1-4	NA	TGTGCCAGCAGTTTACCCTTCTGGGACGCAACTAATGAAAAACTGTTTTTT	CASSLPFWDATNEKLFF
TRBV6-1	13	many	TRBJ2-7	TRBD1	TGTGCCAGCACTAAAGGGACAGCCGACGAGCAGTACTTC	CASTKGTADEQYF
TRBV12-3/TRBV12-4	14	few	TRBJ1-5	NA	TGTGCCAGCAGCCCCGACATAAGCAATCAGCCCCAGCATTTT	CASSPDISNQPQHF
TRBV7-2	16	few	TRBJ1-1	TRBD1	TGTGCCAGCAGCTTCCGGACAGGGGGTCTTAACACTGAAGCTTTCTTT	CASSFRTGGLNTEAFF
TRBV19	15	few	TRBJ1-1	NA	TGTGCCAGTAGTATAGGCTCGGGGATGAACACTGAAGCTTTCTTT	CASSIGSGMNTEAFF
TRBV3-1	13	many	TRBJ1-6	NA	TGTGCCAGCAGCCAAGATGGCTGGTCACCCCTCCACTTT	CASSQDGWSPLHF
TRBV11-2	14	many	TRBJ1-3	NA	TGTGCCAGCAGCGAAGGACATTCTGGAAACACCATATATTTT	CASSEGHSGNTIYF
TRBV29-1	11	many	TRBJ1-2	NA	TGCAGCGTTGACCGACAGTATGGCTACACCTTC	CSVDRQYGYTF
TRBV9	13	many	TRBJ1-5	NA	TGTGCCAGCAGCGTAGGGTGGCAACAGCCCCAGCATTTT	CASSVGWQQPQHF
TRBV10-3	13	many	TRBJ2-7	NA	TGTGCCATCAGTGAGGTCAGGGCCTACGAGCAGTACTTC	CAISEVRAYEQYF
TRBV5-1	15	many	TRBJ1-4	TRBD1	TGCGCCAGCAGCTTGGGACAGGGGAGCAATGAAAAACTGTTTTTT	CASSLGQGSNEKLFF
TRBV7-2	15	many	TRBJ2-5	NA	TGTGCCAGCAGCTTATCCCAGGGGCGGGGAGAGACCCAGTACTTC	CASSLSQGRGETQYF
TRBV6-6	11	many	TRBJ2-7	NA	TGTGCCAGCACCCTCTCCGGCGAGCAGTACTTC	CASTLSGEQYF
TRBV5-4	15	NA	TRBJ1-2	NA	TGTGCCAGCAGCTTGGGGGGGTCCATGGGGGACGGCTACACCTTC	CASSLGGSMGDGYTF
TRBV10-1	14	many	TRBJ2-7	TRBD1	TGCGCCAGCAGTGAGTCGGGACAGGGAGGCGAGCAGTACTTC	CASSESGQGGEQYF
TRBV20-1	11	many	TRBJ1-2	NA	TGCAGTGCTAGAGACAACTATGGCTACACCTTC	CSARDNYGYTF
TRBV28	13	NA	TRBJ1-6	TRBD1	TGTGCCAGCAGTTGGGGACAGATTCTTACCCTCCACTTT	CASSWGQILTLHF
TRBV11-2	15	NA	TRBJ2-3	TRBD2	TGTGCCAGCAGCCCCCAGCTAGCGGGCACAAATACGCAGTATTTT	CASSPQLAGTNTQYF
TRBV2	12	many	TRBJ2-3	NA	TGTGCCAGCAGTGACAGCACAGATACGCAGTATTTT	CASSDSTDTQYF
TRBV18	11	many	TRBJ1-1	NA	TGTGCCAGCTCACTTGGCACTGAAGCTTTCTTT	CASSLGTEAFF
TRBV20-1	16	few	TRBJ1-2	NA	TGCAGTGATGATTGGGGGGGGACGATCCCTTCGGAAGGCTACACCTTC	CSDDWGGTIPSEGYTF
TRBV4-3	13	many	TRBJ2-2	NA	TGCGCCAGCAGCCCCCAGGGTACCGGGGAGCTGTTTTTT	CASSPQGTGELFF
TRBV20-1	16	few	TRBJ1-5	NA	TGCAGTGCTAGAGATGGGCGGTCAGTGAACAATCAGCCCCAGCATTTT	CSARDGRSVNNQPQHF
TRBV7-9	15	many	TRBJ2-1	NA	TGTGCCAGCAGCTTTCAGGGGCCGACCTACAATGAGCAGTTCTTC	CASSFQGPTYNEQFF
TRBV4-3	14	NA	TRBJ1-1	TRBD1	TGCGCCAGCAGCCAAGATGGGACAGGGGTTGAAGCTTTCTTT	CASSQDGTGVEAFF